In its sample, the clone carrying this T cell receptor (beta chain) was seen a few times. Antigen unknown. The data were taken from a study of T cells after yellow fever vaccination. Findings and limits, study-wide: A large majority of primary-vaccination clones showed up again after the booster (roughly 96% CD4, around 88% CD8). Researchers noted that a small share of clonotypes showed up in both CD4 and CD8 compartments. The study noted that FACS-sorted repertoires could contain abundant clonotypes contaminating from the bulk population.

5'RACE template switching produced TCR cDNA carrying a universal primer site and UMIs. TCRdb used MiXCR to reprocess the 5' RACE reads, holding one entry per CDR3 protein. The sample yields a few hundred thousand distinct CDR3 sequences, 8% to 9.5% seen once. Trimming removed 4 bases from V and 4 bases from J; junction bases left unmatched: 5. Germline CDR1 is SNHLY and CDR2 is FYNNEI. The CDR3 contains 15 residues. The starting material was PBMCs, obtained roughly 47 days after the first yellow fever vaccination. V and J are TRBV2 and TRBJ2-2; TRBD1 aligns across 8 bases. The sequence was obtained from a man aged 18-30 years who received the YFV17D yellow fever vaccine. The CDR3 spells CASSAQGAGTGELFF. The CDR3 DNA reads as TGTGCCAGCAGTGCTCAGGGGGCCGGCACCGGGGAGCTGTTTTTT.